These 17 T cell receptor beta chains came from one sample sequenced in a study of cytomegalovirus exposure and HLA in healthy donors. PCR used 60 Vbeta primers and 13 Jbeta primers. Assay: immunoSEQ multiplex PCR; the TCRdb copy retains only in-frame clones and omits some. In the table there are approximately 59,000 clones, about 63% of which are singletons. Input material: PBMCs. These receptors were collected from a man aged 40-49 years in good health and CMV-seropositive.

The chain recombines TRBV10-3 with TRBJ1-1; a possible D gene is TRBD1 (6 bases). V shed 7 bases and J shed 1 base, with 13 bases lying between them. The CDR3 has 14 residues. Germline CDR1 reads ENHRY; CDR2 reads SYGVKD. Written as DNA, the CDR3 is TGTGCCATCAACAGGGACGGTTGGAACACTGAAGCTTTCTTT. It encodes CAINRDGWNTEAFF.

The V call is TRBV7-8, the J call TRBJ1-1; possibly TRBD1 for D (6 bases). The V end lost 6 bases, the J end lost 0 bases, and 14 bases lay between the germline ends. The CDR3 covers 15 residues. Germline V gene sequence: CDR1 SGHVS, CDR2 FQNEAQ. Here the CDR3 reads CASRPGGQMNTEAFF. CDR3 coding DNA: TGTGCCAGCAGGCCGGGGGGGCAGATGAACACTGAAGCTTTCTTT.

Written as DNA, the CDR3 is TGTGCCAGCAGCTTCCAGGGTGTGATTAGAGATACGCAGTATTTT. This codes for CASSFQGVIRDTQYF. This chain joins TRBV5-6 and TRBJ2-3, with a tentative D call TRBD1 (5 bases). Germline V gives CDR1 SGHDT, CDR2 YYEEEE. The length of the CDR3 is 15 residues. The V end was cut by 2 bases, the J end by 5 bases, with 15 bases between.

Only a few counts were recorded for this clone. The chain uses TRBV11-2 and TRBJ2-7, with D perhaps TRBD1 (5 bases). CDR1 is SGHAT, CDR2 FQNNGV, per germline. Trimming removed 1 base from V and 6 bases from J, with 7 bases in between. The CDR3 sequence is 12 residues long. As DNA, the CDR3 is TGTGCCAGCAGCTTAGGGGGCGTCGAGCAGTACTTC. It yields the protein CASSLGGVEQYF.

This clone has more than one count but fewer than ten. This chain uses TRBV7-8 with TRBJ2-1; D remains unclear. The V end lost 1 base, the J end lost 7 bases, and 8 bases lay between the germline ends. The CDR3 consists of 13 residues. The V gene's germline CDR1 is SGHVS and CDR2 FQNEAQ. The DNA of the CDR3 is TGTGCCAGCAGCTTAGATCGGAGTAATGAGCAGTTCTTC. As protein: CASSLDRSNEQFF.

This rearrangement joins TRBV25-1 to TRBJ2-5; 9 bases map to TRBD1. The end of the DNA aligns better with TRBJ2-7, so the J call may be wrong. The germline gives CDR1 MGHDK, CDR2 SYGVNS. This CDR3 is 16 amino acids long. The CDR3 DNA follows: TGTGCCAGCAGCAGAGACCGGGACAGGGATTTTGACGAGCAGTACTTC. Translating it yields CASSRDRDRDFDEQYF.

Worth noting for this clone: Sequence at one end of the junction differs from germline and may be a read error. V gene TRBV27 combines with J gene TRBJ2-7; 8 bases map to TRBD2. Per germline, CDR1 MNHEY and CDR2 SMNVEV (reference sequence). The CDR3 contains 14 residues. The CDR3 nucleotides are TGTGCCGGCAGTTCCCCCCTAGCGGGTTACGAGCAGTACTTC. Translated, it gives CAGSSPLAGYEQYF.

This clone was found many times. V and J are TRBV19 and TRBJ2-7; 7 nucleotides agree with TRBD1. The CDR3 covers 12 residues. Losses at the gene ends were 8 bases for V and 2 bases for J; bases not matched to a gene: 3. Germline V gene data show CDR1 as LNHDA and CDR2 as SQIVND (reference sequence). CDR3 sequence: CASSDRAYEQYF. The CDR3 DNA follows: TGTGCCAGTTCCGACAGGGCCTACGAGCAGTACTTC.

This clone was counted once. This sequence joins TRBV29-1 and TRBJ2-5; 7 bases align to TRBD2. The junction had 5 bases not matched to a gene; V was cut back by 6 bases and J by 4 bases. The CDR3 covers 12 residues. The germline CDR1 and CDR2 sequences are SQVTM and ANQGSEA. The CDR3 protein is CSVPGLGETQYF. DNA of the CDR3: TGCAGCGTACCCGGACTAGGAGAGACCCAGTACTTC.

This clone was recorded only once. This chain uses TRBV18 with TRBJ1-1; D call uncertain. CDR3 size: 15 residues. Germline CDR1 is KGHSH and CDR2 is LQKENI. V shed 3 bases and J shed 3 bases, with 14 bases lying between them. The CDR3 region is CASSPPAGQDTEAFF. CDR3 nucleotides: TGTGCCAGCTCACCTCCAGCTGGGCAAGACACTGAAGCTTTCTTT.

The chain's CDR3 is CASSATSGIYEQYF. For the CDR3, the DNA is TGTGCCAGCAGCGCGACTAGCGGGATCTACGAGCAGTACTTC. The V call is TRBV5-5, the J call TRBJ2-7; 11 bases align to TRBD2. This CDR3 has 14 residues. With V trimmed by 4 bases and J by 3 bases, 3 bases remained unmatched. Germline V gene data show CDR1 as SGHKS and CDR2 as YYEKEE (reference sequence).

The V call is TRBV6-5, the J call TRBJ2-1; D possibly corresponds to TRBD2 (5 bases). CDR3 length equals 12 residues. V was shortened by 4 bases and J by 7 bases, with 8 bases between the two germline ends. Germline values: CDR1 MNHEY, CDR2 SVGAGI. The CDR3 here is CASSSTRNEQFF. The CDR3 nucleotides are TGTGCCAGCAGTTCCACTAGGAATGAGCAGTTCTTC.

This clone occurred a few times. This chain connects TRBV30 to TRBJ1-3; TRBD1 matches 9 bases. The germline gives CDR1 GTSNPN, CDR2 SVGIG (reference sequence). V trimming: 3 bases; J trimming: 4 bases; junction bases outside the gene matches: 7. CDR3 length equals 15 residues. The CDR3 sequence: CAWRDTGGGGNTIYF. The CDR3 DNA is TGTGCCTGGAGGGACACAGGGGGCGGGGGAAACACCATATATTTT.

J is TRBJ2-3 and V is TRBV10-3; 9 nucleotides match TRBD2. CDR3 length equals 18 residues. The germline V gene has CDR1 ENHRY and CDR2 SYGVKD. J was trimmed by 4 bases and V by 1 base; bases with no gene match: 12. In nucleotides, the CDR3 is TGTGCCATCAGTGAGTTCGGGGAGTCTAGCGGGAAGGCAGATACGCAGTATTTT. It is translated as CAISEFGESSGKADTQYF.

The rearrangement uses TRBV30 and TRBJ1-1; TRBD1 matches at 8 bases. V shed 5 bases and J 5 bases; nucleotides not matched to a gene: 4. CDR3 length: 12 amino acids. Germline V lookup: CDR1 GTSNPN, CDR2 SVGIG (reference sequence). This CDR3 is CAWSGGWTEAFF. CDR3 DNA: TGTGCCTGGTCAGGGGGCTGGACTGAAGCTTTCTTT.

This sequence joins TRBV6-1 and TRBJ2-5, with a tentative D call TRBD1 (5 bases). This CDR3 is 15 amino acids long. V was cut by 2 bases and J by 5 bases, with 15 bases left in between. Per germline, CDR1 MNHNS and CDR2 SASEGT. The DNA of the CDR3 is TGTGCCAGCAGTGAAAGGGGCGCGCGAGAGGAGACCCAGTACTTC. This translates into CASSERGAREETQYF.

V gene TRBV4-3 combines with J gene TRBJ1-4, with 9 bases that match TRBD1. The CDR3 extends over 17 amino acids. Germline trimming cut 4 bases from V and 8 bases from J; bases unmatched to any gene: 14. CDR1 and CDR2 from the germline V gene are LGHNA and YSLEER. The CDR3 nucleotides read TGCGCCAGCAGCCTTACTCTTCCGGGACAGGGATCCGAAAAACTGTTTTTT. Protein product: CASSLTLPGQGSEKLFF.